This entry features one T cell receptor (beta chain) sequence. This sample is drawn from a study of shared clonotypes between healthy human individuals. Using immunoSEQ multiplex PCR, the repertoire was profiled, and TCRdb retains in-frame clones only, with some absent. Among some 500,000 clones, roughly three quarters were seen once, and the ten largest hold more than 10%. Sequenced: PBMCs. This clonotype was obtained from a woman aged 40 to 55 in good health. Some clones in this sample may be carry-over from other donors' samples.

CDR3 sequence: CASSATGELFF. Here the CDR3 DNA reads TGTGCCAGCAGCGCCACCGGGGAGCTGTTTTTT. V and J are TRBV9 and TRBJ2-2; no definite D call. The CDR3 has 11 residues. Trimming left V 3 bases short and J 4 bases short, with 1 base between. The germline CDR1 and CDR2 sequences are SGDLS and YYNGEE.